Below, 30 T cell receptor beta chains from the same sample are listed, as sequenced in a study of vaccination effects on CD4 cells after COVID-19. Here immunoSEQ multiplex PCR was the method, and the copy in TCRdb shows in-frame clones only, minus some. The sample holds roughly 59,000 clones; roughly 80% are singletons and the top ten take 1.5% to 2%. Before any sequencing was done, the ViraFEST assay used viral peptide pools to expand antigen-specific CD4+ T cells. Following culture for ten to eleven days, CD4+ T cells were isolated. Vaccination of participants consisted of two doses of either the BNT162b2 or mRNA-1273 vaccine. Their specific antigens are unknown. The input for sequencing was CD4+ T cells from PBMCs cultured with HCoV-OC43 spike peptides, taken after COVID-19 vaccination. Noted subset: HCoV-OC43 spike overlapping peptide pool stimulation. These receptors were taken from a human donor who received a COVID-19 vaccine.

This clone has a handful of counts. The rearrangement uses TRBV5-1 and TRBJ2-3; 7 bases agree with TRBD2. Trimming cost V 5 bases and J 5 bases; bases outside gene matches: 8. This CDR3 is 14 amino acids long. Germline CDR1 is SGHRS and CDR2 is YFSETQ. The CDR3 loop is CASRSGGEGDTQYF. The CDR3 nucleotides read TGCGCCAGCAGAAGCGGCGGGGAGGGAGATACGCAGTATTTT.

V gene TRBV20-1 combines with J gene TRBJ1-2; D is unresolved. Germline CDR1 reads DFQATT; CDR2 reads SNEGSKA (reference sequence). V was pared by 6 bases and J by 5 bases, with 10 bases between. CDR3 length: 11 residues. In DNA form, the CDR3 reads TGCAGTGCCCCCCCGACTTATGGCTACACCTTC. Translated: CSAPPTYGYTF.

V and J are TRBV7-2 and TRBJ2-2; D call uncertain. V was trimmed by 4 bases and J by 0 bases, leaving 6 bases between them. Germline V gene data show CDR1 as SGHTA and CDR2 as FQGNSA. The CDR3 sequence is 14 residues long. Written as DNA, the CDR3 is TGTGCCAGCAGCTCTAGATCGAACACCGGGGAGCTGTTTTTT. This encodes CASSSRSNTGELFF.

V is TRBV4-3 and J is TRBJ1-1, with 7 nucleotides matching TRBD1. V lost 1 base, J lost 1 base, and 0 bases stayed unmatched. CDR3 size: 14 residues. The germline gives CDR1 LGHNA, CDR2 YSLEER. The CDR3 protein is CASSQGDRNTEAFF. DNA for the CDR3: TGCGCCAGCAGCCAAGGGGACAGGAACACTGAAGCTTTCTTT.

The chain carries TRBV24-1 and TRBJ2-5, with 10 bases lining up with TRBD1. V lost 3 bases and J lost 5; bases outside the gene matches: 5. Germline V gene lookup returns CDR1 KGHDR and CDR2 SFDVKD. The CDR3 has 15 amino acids. The CDR3 coding sequence is TGTGCCACCAGTGATGACAGGGGGCGCGGTGAGACCCAGTACTTC. This sequence encodes CATSDDRGRGETQYF.

Here the CDR3 DNA reads TGTGCCAGCAGCGTAGACCTAGCCCGGGAGCAGTTCTTC. Its translation is CASSVDLAREQFF. This chain uses TRBV9 with TRBJ2-1; D might be TRBD2 (5 bases). This CDR3 has 13 amino acids. V gave up 0 bases and J gave up 10 bases, with 11 bases separating them. Germline CDR1 is SGDLS and CDR2 is YYNGEE.

CDR3 amino acids: CASSTQLGPYEQYV. DNA for the CDR3: TGTGCCAGTAGTACCCAGCTGGGCCCTTACGAGCAGTACGTC. This chain uses TRBV19 with TRBJ2-7; D remains unclear. CDR3 length: 14 amino acids. Germline values: CDR1 LNHDA, CDR2 SQIVND (reference sequence). Trimming cost V 4 bases and J 4 bases, with 14 bases left between them.

The genes are TRBV6-5 and TRBJ1-5; D gene uncertain. There are 12 residues in the CDR3. Germline-derived CDR1 and CDR2 are MNHEY and SVGAGI. V gave up 5 bases and J gave up 4 bases, with 6 bases separating them. The CDR3: CASSNHNQPQHF. CDR3 bases: TGTGCCAGCAGTAATCATAATCAGCCCCAGCATTTT.

V usage is TRBV7-3 and J usage is TRBJ1-5; 9 nucleotides match TRBD1. CDR1 and CDR2 (germline): SGHTA, FQGTGA. The junction had 5 bases not matched to a gene; V was cut back by 9 bases and J by 5 bases. This CDR3 region has 13 residues. The CDR3 region has the DNA TGTGCCAGGGGGTGGGACAGGGATCAGCCCCAGCATTTT. Its protein is CARGWDRDQPQHF.

The table lists this clone with a count of one. CDR3 loop: CASRDRRFQYF. CDR3 nucleotides: TGTGCCAGTCGGGACAGACGTTTTCAGTACTTC. The V gene is TRBV19, the J gene TRBJ2-4; 7 nucleotides line up with TRBD1. The CDR3 contains 11 residues. The J segment lost 11 bases and the V segment lost 8 bases, leaving 6 bases of the junction unmatched. In germline, CDR1 is LNHDA, CDR2 SQIVND (reference sequence).

This clone was seen more than once but under ten times. The chain employs TRBV2 and TRBJ1-2; 8 nucleotides align to TRBD1. There are 15 residues in the CDR3. Germline V CDR1 and CDR2: SNHLY, FYNNEI. The J segment lost 6 bases and the V segment lost 2 bases, leaving 8 bases of the junction unmatched. CDR3 protein: CASSERGQGANGYTF. The DNA of the CDR3 is TGTGCCAGCAGTGAACGTGGGCAGGGGGCGAATGGCTACACCTTC.

The V and J genes are TRBV19 and TRBJ2-1; 7 bases match TRBD1. Germline V gene data show CDR1 as LNHDA and CDR2 as SQIVND (reference sequence). J was trimmed by 5 bases and V by 9 bases; bases with no gene match: 13. The CDR3 has 15 amino acids. This chain's CDR3 is CASSATGTLDNEQFF. Written as DNA, the CDR3 is TGTGCCAGCTCCGCGACAGGGACACTGGACAATGAGCAGTTCTTC.

This chain connects TRBV5-8 to TRBJ2-1; TRBD2 matches 15 bases. The CDR3 length is 16 residues. In germline, CDR1 is SGHTS, CDR2 YDEGEE. V dropped 7 bases and J dropped 10; count of bases not matched to a gene: 12. The CDR3 DNA reads TGTGCCAGCCCCCTCCCGCCGGGACTAGCGGGGGGCGAGCAGTTCTTC. Translated, it gives CASPLPPGLAGGEQFF.

Judged by abundance, this clone is medium-sized. This chain joins TRBV9 and TRBJ1-3; the D gene is possibly TRBD1 (6 bases). The CDR3 is 16 amino acids. Trimming removed 0 bases at V and 4 bases at J, with 14 bases between. The germline V gene has CDR1 SGDLS and CDR2 YYNGEE. CDR3 bases: TGTGCCAGCAGCGTAGCTAGGGCAGGGGCGGGAAACACCATATATTTT. Its protein product is CASSVARAGAGNTIYF.

A single count supports this clone. The chain links TRBV12-5 to TRBJ1-6, with D possibly TRBD1 on 6 matching bases. Trimming pared 7 bases from V and 10 bases from J, leaving 20 bases between. CDR3 length: 15 amino acids. Germline values: CDR1 LGHNT, CDR2 FRNRAP. The CDR3 region is CASVVSGTSGSPLHF. The CDR3 coding sequence is TGTGCTAGTGTCGTGTCGGGGACAAGTGGCTCACCCCTCCACTTT.

V usage is TRBV5-1 and J usage is TRBJ1-2, with 9 bases that match TRBD1. CDR1 and CDR2 from the germline V gene are SGHRS and YFSETQ. V trimming: 4 bases; J trimming: 1 base; junction bases outside the gene matches: 5. This CDR3 is 15 amino acids long. For the CDR3, the DNA is TGCGCCAGCAGCAGGACAGGGGCGAATAACTATGGCTACACCTTC. Protein sequence: CASSRTGANNYGYTF.

CDR3 bases: TGTGCCAGCAGTTTACCGTTAATCTCCTATAATTCACCCCTCCACTTT. Translating it yields CASSLPLISYNSPLHF. The chain is built from TRBV28 and TRBJ1-6; D gene uncertain. CDR1 is MDHEN, CDR2 SYDVKM, per germline. Trimming stripped 2 bases from V and 0 bases from J, with 8 bases between. The CDR3 has 16 residues.

The chain links TRBV28 to TRBJ2-7; D is undetermined. This CDR3 spans 13 amino acids. CDR1 is MDHEN and CDR2 is SYDVKM in the germline V gene. CDR3 sequence: CASSSGSSHEQYV. The CDR3 nucleotides are TGTGCCAGCAGTTCGGGCAGCTCCCACGAGCAGTACGTC.

This clone occurred once. V and J are TRBV18 and TRBJ2-7; a weak D match, TRBD1 (6 bases). Germline lookup yields CDR1 KGHSH and CDR2 LQKENI. Trimming removed 6 bases at V and 6 bases at J, with 15 bases between. The CDR3 consists of 13 residues. CDR3 coding DNA: TGTGCCAGCTCCCAAAACAGGGTCGGCGAGCAGTACGTC. Protein sequence: CASSQNRVGEQYV.

V is TRBV2 and J is TRBJ1-1, with D perhaps matching TRBD1 (6 bases). The length of the CDR3 is 12 residues. Trimming left V 7 bases short and J 7 bases short, with 13 bases between. Germline V gives CDR1 SNHLY, CDR2 FYNNEI. The CDR3 loop is CASKGVLVEAFF. The DNA of the CDR3 is TGTGCCAGCAAGGGGGTCCTGGTTGAAGCTTTCTTT.

The chain is built from TRBV4-1 and TRBJ1-6, with no clear D. The CDR3 covers 17 residues. Germline loops: CDR1 MGHRA, CDR2 YSYEKL. V lost 5 bases, J lost 0 bases, and 14 bases lay in between. Here the CDR3 DNA reads TGCGCCAGCAGCTATTACCCCCTAAGCTCCTATAATTCACCCCTCCACTTT. Protein product: CASSYYPLSSYNSPLHF.

The chain uses TRBV6-5 and TRBJ1-2, with a weak D call TRBD1 (6 bases). Germline loops: CDR1 MNHEY, CDR2 SVGAGI. With 8 bases removed from V and 8 bases from J, the gap between germline ends came to 15 bases. The CDR3 has 12 residues. Here the CDR3 DNA reads TGTGCCAGCCGGGAGGGGGGAGGAGGCTACACCTTC. Translating it yields CASREGGGGYTF.

The chain couples TRBV24-1 to TRBJ2-1, with 11 bases lining up with TRBD2. J lost 7 bases, V lost 4 bases, and 8 bases had no gene match. Germline assignment: CDR1 KGHDR and CDR2 SFDVKD. The CDR3 loop spans 16 amino acids. Here the CDR3 reads CATSDPSGGPGNEQFF. The CDR3 DNA reads TGTGCCACCAGTGACCCTAGCGGGGGGCCGGGAAATGAGCAGTTCTTC.

V is TRBV6-1 and J is TRBJ2-7; possibly TRBD1 or TRBD2 for D (5 bases each). The CDR3 totals 14 residues. Germline V CDR1 and CDR2: MNHNS, SASEGT. Trimming pared 3 bases from V and 2 bases from J, leaving 11 bases between. CDR3 in amino acids: CASSDQQGPYEQYV. In DNA, the CDR3 is TGTGCCAGCAGTGACCAGCAGGGACCCTACGAGCAGTACGTC.

The sample holds a few counts of this clone. The chain couples TRBV10-1 to TRBJ2-1; 8 bases are a match to TRBD2. This CDR3 contains 15 residues. Germline lookup yields CDR1 WNHNN and CDR2 SYGVQD (reference sequence). J was trimmed by 10 bases and V by 5 bases; bases with no gene match: 13. The CDR3, as DNA: TGCGCCAGCAGTCTTCCGAGCGGGGGTAAAGGGGAGCAGTTCTTC. This encodes CASSLPSGGKGEQFF.

This chain connects TRBV19 to TRBJ2-1; 14 bases are shared with TRBD2. The CDR3 is 15 residues long. Germline CDR1 reads LNHDA; CDR2 reads SQIVND (reference sequence). With 10 bases clipped from V and 7 bases from J, the junction kept 9 bases outside the gene matches. For the CDR3, the DNA is TGTGCCACCCGATCCGGGACTAGCGGGGGTAATGAGCAGTTCTTC. Translating it yields CATRSGTSGGNEQFF.

This clone appeared a few times. The rearrangement uses TRBV9 and TRBJ1-1, with no clear D. The V and J ends lost 0 bases and 0 bases respectively, with 3 bases between them. The V gene's germline CDR1 is SGDLS and CDR2 YYNGEE. The CDR3 consists of 13 residues. This CDR3 reads CASSVELNTEAFF. For the CDR3, the DNA is TGTGCCAGCAGCGTAGAGTTGAACACTGAAGCTTTCTTT.

The table lists this clone with a count of one. CDR3 region: CASSPGGSNTGELFF. In DNA form, the CDR3 reads TGTGCCAGCAGCCCGGGGGGATCGAACACCGGGGAGCTGTTTTTT. V and J are TRBV6-5 and TRBJ2-2, with TRBD2 matching 7 bases. This CDR3 spans 15 amino acids. The V gene's germline CDR1 is MNHEY and CDR2 SVGAGI. The ends lost 6 bases at V and 0 bases at J; junction bases unmatched: 4.

This chain links TRBV5-6 with TRBJ1-6, with a weak D call TRBD1 (5 bases). The CDR3 is 16 residues long. V lost 1 base to trimming and J lost 4 bases, with 12 bases between them. Germline CDR1 reads SGHDT; CDR2 reads YYEEEE. CDR3 in DNA: TGTGCCAGCAGCTTGTTCGAGGGGATATATAATTCACCCCTCCACTTT. It encodes CASSLFEGIYNSPLHF. Drawing the rest from reference TRBV5-6 and TRBJ1-6, the complete variable domain is DAGVTQSPTHLIKTRGQQVTLRCSPKSGHDTVSWYQQALGQGPQFIFQYYEEEERQRGNFPDRFSGHQFPNYSSELNVNALLLGDSALYLCASSLFEGIYNSPLHFGNGTRLTVT.

The V and J genes are TRBV7-2 and TRBJ1-2; TRBD1 is a possible D gene (5 bases). The germline CDR1 and CDR2 sequences are SGHTA and FQGNSA. The CDR3 has 15 amino acids. V was cut by 4 bases and J by 8 bases, with 20 bases left in between. The DNA of the CDR3 is TGTGCCAGCAGCTCCTTCCCTGGGGGGTCTAGGGGCTACACCTTC. This translates into CASSSFPGGSRGYTF. The complete variable domain, with remaining parts taken from reference TRBV7-2 and TRBJ1-2, reads GAGVSQSPSNKVTEKGKDVELRCDPISGHTALYWYRQSLGQGLEFLIYFQGNSAPDKSGLPSDRFSAERTGGSVSTLTIQRTQQEDSAVYLCASSSFPGGSRGYTFGSGTRLTVV.